One sample yielded the 27 T cell receptor beta chains listed below, sequenced in a study of cytotoxic CD8 clonotypes in ibrutinib-treated CLL. Produced via immunoSEQ multiplex PCR; TCRdb's table is partial and in-frame only. Among roughly 40,000 clones listed, almost 70% were seen once. Sequencing used PBMCs, obtained after 12 months of ibrutinib treatment. Receptors originate from a human donor with chronic lymphocytic leukemia.

The chain has TRBV19 and TRBJ2-7; D remains unclear. CDR1 and CDR2 (germline): LNHDA, SQIVND (reference sequence). The V gene lost 4 bases and the J gene lost 0 bases, with 10 bases spanning the gap. The CDR3 totals 14 residues. The CDR3 DNA sequence: TGTGCCAGTAGTAGGACCGAGAGCTCCTACGAGCAGTACTTC. Its translation: CASSRTESSYEQYF. Supplemented by reference TRBV19 and TRBJ2-7, the full variable domain reads DGGITQSPKYLFRKEGQNVTLSCEQNLNHDAMYWYRQDPGQGLRLIYYSQIVNDFQKGDIAEGYSVSREKKESFPLTVTSAQKNPTAFYLCASSRTESSYEQYFGPGTRLTVT.

The rearrangement joins TRBV7-2 to TRBJ2-3; D remains ambiguous. V was pared by 5 bases and J by 2 bases, with 8 bases between. The CDR3 spans 13 residues. The germline V gene encodes CDR1 SGHTA and CDR2 FQGNSA. The CDR3 region is CASSPRLTDTQYF. CDR3 coding DNA: TGTGCCAGCAGCCCTCGCCTCACAGATACGCAGTATTTT.

The CDR3 DNA follows: TGTGCCAGCAGTGAACAAACAGGGGGAGGCAATCAGCCCCAGCATTTT. Protein sequence: CASSEQTGGGNQPQHF. The rearrangement links TRBV6-1 to TRBJ1-5; TRBD1 agrees at 8 bases. Per germline, CDR1 MNHNS and CDR2 SASEGT. CDR3 length: 16 residues. Germline trimming cut 2 bases from V and 2 bases from J; bases unmatched to any gene: 5.

In this sample, this clone turned up a few times. The V call is TRBV5-1, the J call TRBJ1-4; 7 bases match TRBD1. With 2 bases clipped from V and 5 bases from J, the junction kept 9 bases outside the gene matches. Germline assignment: CDR1 SGHRS and CDR2 YFSETQ. CDR3 length equals 16 residues. This CDR3 reads CASSFTLRDRNEKLFF. The CDR3 DNA follows: TGCGCCAGCAGCTTCACCCTCCGGGACAGAAATGAAAAACTGTTTTTT.

The chain carries TRBV7-2 and TRBJ2-7; 12 positions agree with TRBD2. The trim removed 5 bases at V and 2 bases at J, leaving 1 base unmatched. Germline V lookup: CDR1 SGHTA, CDR2 FQGNSA. The CDR3 has 14 residues. The DNA of the CDR3 is TGTGCCAGCAGCCGGACTAGCGGGACCTACGAGCAGTACTTC. Translated, it gives CASSRTSGTYEQYF.

The V gene is TRBV29-1, the J gene TRBJ1-5; D may be TRBD1 (5 bases). The CDR3 has 13 amino acids. The V gene lost 7 bases and the J gene lost 4 bases, with 14 bases spanning the gap. Looked up from germline, CDR1 is SQVTM and CDR2 is ANQGSEA. The CDR3 sequence: CSAWDGGNQPQHF. In nucleotides, the CDR3 is TGCAGCGCCTGGGACGGGGGGAATCAGCCCCAGCATTTT.

The table lists this clone with a count of one. The chain has TRBV7-2 and TRBJ2-7, with D unclear. The CDR3 runs 14 residues. Trimming took 1 base from V and 1 from J, leaving 8 bases between them. From germline, CDR1 is SGHTA and CDR2 FQGNSA. The DNA for the CDR3 is TGTGCCAGCAGCTTAGGTCACAGTTCCTACGAGCAGTACTTC. Encoded protein: CASSLGHSSYEQYF.

The V and J genes are TRBV5-1 and TRBJ1-2, with TRBD1 matching 8 bases. Germline CDR1 is SGHRS and CDR2 is YFSETQ. This CDR3 has 15 residues. The junction had 7 bases not matched to a gene; V was cut back by 0 bases and J by 6 bases. The DNA for the CDR3 is TGCGCCAGCAGCTTGGGGGCAGGGGGCACGGATGGCTACACCTTC. Translated, it gives CASSLGAGGTDGYTF. Filled out from reference TRBV5-1 and TRBJ1-2, the complete variable domain reads KAGVTQTPRYLIKTRGQQVTLSCSPISGHRSVSWYQQTPGQGLQFLFEYFSETQRNKGNFPGRFSGRQFSNSRSEMNVSTLELGDSALYLCASSLGAGGTDGYTFGSGTRLTVV.

The rearrangement joins TRBV18 to TRBJ2-3; D ambiguous. V was cut by 6 bases and J by 0 bases, with 16 bases left in between. The CDR3 extends over 16 amino acids. CDR1 and CDR2 (germline): KGHSH, LQKENI. The CDR3 loop reads CASSLDLLSSTDTQYF. In DNA, the CDR3 is TGTGCCAGCTCTCTGGACCTACTCTCTAGCACAGATACGCAGTATTTT.

This clone was observed once. The chain carries TRBV9 and TRBJ2-1, with D possibly matching TRBD2 (6 bases). CDR1 and CDR2 (germline): SGDLS, YYNGEE. Trimming left V 3 bases short and J 4 bases short, with 14 bases between. This CDR3 region has 15 residues. In DNA, the CDR3 is TGTGCCAGCAGCGCGGAGGGATCAGTGTACAATGAGCAGTTCTTC. It is translated as CASSAEGSVYNEQFF.

The chain has TRBV5-4 and TRBJ2-1, with D possibly called TRBD1 or TRBD2 (5 bases each). CDR1 is SGHNT, CDR2 YYREEE, per germline (reference sequence). The CDR3 totals 14 residues. V lost 4 bases, J lost 8 bases, and 16 bases lay in between. The CDR3 nucleotides read TGTGCCAGCAGCGGGCAAGGGTTGGGGGATGAGCAGTTCTTC. Translated: CASSGQGLGDEQFF.

Only a few counts were recorded for this clone. V is TRBV10-3 and J is TRBJ2-5; TRBD1 agrees at 7 bases. The CDR3 extends over 14 amino acids. CDR1 and CDR2 (germline): ENHRY, SYGVKD. J was trimmed by 2 bases and V by 8 bases; bases with no gene match: 8. The CDR3 sequence: CAIRRDSAQETQYF. DNA of the CDR3: TGTGCCATCCGCCGGGACAGTGCACAAGAGACCCAGTACTTC.

The gene calls are TRBV5-4 and TRBJ2-1; unclear D gene. This CDR3 region has 14 residues. The germline V gene has CDR1 SGHNT and CDR2 YYREEE (reference sequence). Trimming shortened V by 0 bases and J by 5 bases, and 9 bases separated the two germline ends. CDR3 protein: CASSLGSRNNEQFF. In DNA form, the CDR3 reads TGTGCCAGCAGCTTGGGTAGCAGGAACAATGAGCAGTTCTTC.

A single count supports this clone. The genes are TRBV18 and TRBJ2-5, with 9 bases identical to TRBD2. Germline CDR1 and CDR2: KGHSH and LQKENI. CDR3 length: 17 amino acids. V was pared by 2 bases and J by 1 base, with 8 bases of the junction left unmatched. CDR3 DNA sequence: TGTGCCAGCTCACCAGGGCCAGCGGGGGGCTTCCAAGAGACCCAGTACTTC. It translates to CASSPGPAGGFQETQYF.

The rearrangement links TRBV7-2 to TRBJ1-2; D remains unclear. Germline V CDR1 and CDR2: SGHTA, FQGNSA. The CDR3 has 14 residues. V lost 1 base, J lost 8 bases, and 14 bases lay in between. The CDR3: CASSLDSSVEGYTF. CDR3 bases: TGTGCCAGCAGCTTAGACAGTTCCGTTGAGGGCTACACCTTC.

The chain uses TRBV14 and TRBJ2-7; D may be TRBD1 (8 bases). The V gene lost 3 bases and the J gene lost 0 bases, with 24 bases spanning the gap. CDR3 size: 19 residues. Per the germline V gene, CDR1 is SGHDN and CDR2 is FVKESK. The CDR3 nucleotides are TGTGCCAGCAGCCACACAGGGGGGGGAATAGACTGGCCCTCCTACGAGCAGTACTTC. Translating gives CASSHTGGGIDWPSYEQYF.

The chain carries TRBV30 and TRBJ2-1; D is undetermined. V was shortened by 2 bases and J by 7 bases, with 3 bases between the two germline ends. This CDR3 is 10 amino acids long. Germline values: CDR1 GTSNPN, CDR2 SVGIG (reference sequence). The CDR3 DNA reads TGTGCCTGGAGTAGGAATGAGCAGTTCTTC. Protein sequence: CAWSRNEQFF.

V gene TRBV7-9 combines with J gene TRBJ2-5, with D possibly TRBD1 on 6 matching bases. The CDR3 is 14 amino acids. CDR1 and CDR2 (germline): SEHNR, FQNEAQ (reference sequence). V was trimmed by 5 bases and J by 2 bases, leaving 12 bases between them. The CDR3 protein is CASSTKQGQETQYF. In DNA form, the CDR3 reads TGTGCCAGCAGCACCAAACAGGGTCAAGAGACCCAGTACTTC.

The rearrangement links TRBV30 to TRBJ2-7; no clear D gene. V gave up 0 bases and J gave up 3 bases, with 9 bases separating them. This CDR3 is 13 amino acids long. CDR1 and CDR2 from the germline V gene are GTSNPN and SVGIG (reference sequence). The CDR3 DNA sequence: TGTGCCTGGAGTGTACAACAGAGCTACGAGCAGTACTTC. It codes for CAWSVQQSYEQYF.

Turning to this clone: Sequence at one end of the junction differs from germline and may be a read error. The identical CDR3 is also encoded by other nucleotide sequences in the sample. The rearrangement uses TRBV7-7 and TRBJ2-5; tentatively, D is TRBD1 (5 bases). The CDR3 loop spans 13 amino acids. Germline CDR1 is SSHAT and CDR2 is FNYEAQ (reference sequence). DNA for the CDR3: TGTGCTAGCAGCCCGCAGGGTCCAGAGACCCAGTACTTC. This translates into CASSPQGPETQYF.

J is TRBJ1-2 and V is TRBV19, with a possible D match to TRBD1 (6 bases). The V end lost 5 bases, the J end lost 7 bases, and 11 bases lay between the germline ends. The germline CDR1 and CDR2 sequences are LNHDA and SQIVND (reference sequence). There are 12 residues in the CDR3. In DNA form, the CDR3 reads TGTGCCAGTAGTGGCAGGGGTCCTGGCTACACCTTC. Its translation: CASSGRGPGYTF.

The chain recombines TRBV18 with TRBJ2-3; 12 bases match TRBD1. From germline, CDR1 is KGHSH and CDR2 LQKENI. After removal of 4 bases from V and 4 bases from J, the junction contained 6 bases not matched to a gene. This CDR3 region has 16 residues. The DNA of the CDR3 is TGTGCCAGCTCACTCACCGGGACAGGGGGCCCAGATACGCAGTATTTT. Amino acid sequence: CASSLTGTGGPDTQYF.

The V call is TRBV19, the J call TRBJ2-2; 8 nucleotides match TRBD1. CDR3 length: 14 residues. Trimming cost V 10 bases and J 0 bases; bases outside gene matches: 4. Germline V CDR1 and CDR2: LNHDA, SQIVND (reference sequence). The CDR3 nucleotides are TGTGCCACCCGGACAGGGACGAACACCGGGGAGCTGTTTTTT. The encoded protein is CATRTGTNTGELFF.

The chain is built from TRBV11-2 and TRBJ1-5, with D uncertain. The CDR3 runs 15 residues. Deletions cut 1 base from V and 3 bases from J, with 10 bases between. Germline CDR1 reads SGHAT; CDR2 reads FQNNGV. CDR3 in amino acids: CASSLGQQFNQPQHF. Here the CDR3 DNA reads TGTGCCAGCAGCTTAGGACAACAATTCAATCAGCCCCAGCATTTT.

V usage is TRBV4-1 and J usage is TRBJ1-5; D ambiguous. The length of the CDR3 is 16 residues. Germline CDR1 reads MGHRA; CDR2 reads YSYEKL. V was shortened by 0 bases and J by 4 bases, with 13 bases between the two germline ends. The CDR3 spells CASSQDAGRVNQPQHF. The CDR3 DNA follows: TGCGCCAGCAGCCAAGACGCTGGGAGGGTTAATCAGCCCCAGCATTTT.

This clone was counted only a few times. The rearrangement links TRBV15 to TRBJ2-5; D may be TRBD2 (5 bases). This CDR3 contains 16 residues. From germline, CDR1 is LNHNV and CDR2 YYDKDF (reference sequence). V lost 3 bases to trimming and J lost 2 bases, with 16 bases between them. The CDR3 reads CATSRGWGSAQETQYF. The CDR3 bases are TGTGCCACCAGCAGGGGTTGGGGTAGCGCGCAAGAGACCCAGTACTTC.

Here the CDR3 reads CASSQSYGDNEQFF. The CDR3 nucleotides read TGTGCCAGCAGTCAATCCTACGGTGACAATGAGCAGTTCTTC. The genes are TRBV7-7 and TRBJ2-1; D is unclear. V was shortened by 6 bases and J by 5 bases, with 14 bases between the two germline ends. The CDR3 spans 14 residues. CDR1 and CDR2 (germline): SSHAT, FNYEAQ (reference sequence).